This is a list of T cell receptor beta chains from one sample in a study of T cells in localized non-small cell lung cancer. The method was immunoSEQ multiplex PCR; TCRdb's version includes in-frame clones alone and lacks a portion of them. The sample yields around 3,000 clones, over 15% seen once. The starting material was lung tumor tissue, obtained before any cancer treatment. The origin of the receptors is a man between 40 and 70 years old with stage I squamous cell lung carcinoma. CDR3s include the opening cysteine and the closing phenylalanine or tryptophan. Each record gives: clone size, D gene, J gene, V gene, CDR3 protein, CDR3 DNA. D genes are given only for firm matches. Clone size appears in some rows only: once, few, many, or a class for an expanded clone.

- | - | TRBJ2-1 | TRBV5-1 | CASSLASAGSNEQFF | TGCGCCAGCAGCTTGGCATCGGCAGGGAGTAATGAGCAGTTCTTC
few | - | TRBJ1-2 | TRBV7-2 | CASSIGGVSGYTF | TGTGCCAGCAGCATAGGTGGGGTCAGTGGCTACACCTTC
few | - | TRBJ2-5 | TRBV6-8 | CASSTHRDQETQYF | TGTGCCAGCAGCACGCACCGGGACCAAGAGACCCAGTACTTC
few | - | TRBJ2-5 | TRBV10-3 | CAISERGMETQYF | TGTGCCATCAGTGAGCGTGGTATGGAGACCCAGTACTTC
few | TRBD2 | TRBJ2-3 | TRBV6-8 | CAISGELGRGSDTQYF | TGTGCCATCAGTGGGGAACTCGGGCGGGGGTCAGATACGCAGTATTTT
few | - | TRBJ1-1 | TRBV18 | CASSQGTNTEAFF | TGTGCCAGCTCACAGGGGACGAACACTGAAGCTTTCTTT
few | TRBD1 | TRBJ1-1 | TRBV18 | CASSPRSTGQGVEAFF | TGTGCCAGCTCACCAAGGTCCACAGGCCAGGGGGTTGAAGCTTTCTTT
- | TRBD1 | TRBJ2-5 | TRBV28 | CASTKRTGGETQYF | TGTGCCAGCACCAAGCGGACAGGGGGAGAGACCCAGTACTTC
medium-sized | TRBD2 | TRBJ2-7 | TRBV6-8 | CASSPGGTSAGRVQYF | TGTGCCAGCAGCCCAGGGGGGACTAGCGCCGGAAGGGTGCAGTACTTC
- | - | TRBJ2-2 | TRBV6-8 | CASKDGQNTGELFF | TGTGCCAGCAAGGACGGACAGAACACCGGGGAGCTGTTTTTT
- | - | TRBJ1-6 | TRBV11-3 | CASSFGWNNSPLHF | TGTGCCAGCAGCTTTGGGTGGAATAATTCACCCCTCCACTTT
- | - | TRBJ1-3 | TRBV10-2 | CASSESISPGSGNTIYF | TGCGCCAGCAGTGAGTCCATCTCTCCGGGCTCTGGAAACACCATATATTTT
- | - | TRBJ2-7 | TRBV11-3 | CASSLVAESSLYEQYF | TGTGCCAGCAGCTTGGTGGCAGAAAGCAGTTTGTACGAGCAGTACTTC
- | TRBD1 | TRBJ2-6 | TRBV19 | CASTNSQGAGANVLTF | TGTGCCAGTACTAACTCTCAGGGGGCTGGGGCCAACGTCCTGACTTTC
medium-sized | - | TRBJ2-7 | TRBV6-1 | CASSEARGTYEQYF | TGTGCCAGCAGTGAAGCACGGGGTACCTACGAGCAGTACTTC
- | - | TRBJ2-2 | TRBV19 | CASTLVRANTGELFF | TGTGCCAGTACCCTCGTTAGGGCGAACACCGGGGAGCTGTTTTTT
medium-sized | TRBD2 | TRBJ2-7 | TRBV28 | CASRIFGFPASGATYEQYF | TGTGCCAGCAGGATTTTCGGTTTCCCAGCTAGCGGGGCAACCTACGAGCAGTACTTC
few | - | TRBJ2-2 | TRBV9 | CASSVGVKANTGELFF | TGTGCCAGCAGCGTAGGTGTCAAGGCGAACACCGGGGAGCTGTTTTTT